This paragraph reports one T cell receptor beta chain. Its specificity is unknown. CDR3 length: 21 residues. Germline-derived CDR1 and CDR2 are GTSNPN and SVGIG (reference sequence). V shed 0 bases, J shed 6 bases, and the junction held 25 bases outside the gene matches. This sample stems from a study of vaccination effects on CD4 cells after COVID-19. This table comes from immunoSEQ multiplex PCR, and its TCRdb copy is limited to in-frame clones, with some not included. The sample yields 30,000 to 35,000 clones, 72% seen once. Sequencing was preceded by expansion of antigen-specific CD4+ T cells with viral peptide pools in the ViraFEST assay. The culture ran for around nine days, and then CD4+ T cells were isolated. This person caught SARS-CoV-2 sometime from March to December 2020, and PCR testing confirmed the infection. In culture with 9.5 to 10 IU/ml IL-2 and roughly 10 ug/ml peptides, PBMC were grown at a few million per well. Each culture had half its medium swapped for IL-2 medium on days 3 and 7.

The chain has TRBV30 and TRBJ2-1, with TRBD2 matching 8 bases. The sequencing used CD4+ T cells from PBMCs cultured with a peptide pool, collected before COVID-19 vaccination. This sequence originates from a human donor who had a prior SARS-CoV-2 infection. The CDR3 sequence: CAWSVVNMGGGQLWVPNEQFF. The CDR3 nucleotides are TGTGCCTGGAGTGTCGTTAACATGGGCGGGGGGCAGCTCTGGGTACCCAATGAGCAGTTCTTC.